This T cell receptor beta chain is drawn from a study of long-term antiretroviral therapy in people with HIV. Study-wide context: Samples from the earliest time points predate the 2015 immediate-ART recommendation by about a decade. Study-wide results and limits: Clones expanded before ART dominated the repertoire at all time points.

Every sample had roughly 0.9-10 million cryopreserved PBMC in it before DNA extraction. Notes on this clone: Its antigen is still unknown.

A v3.0 immunoSEQ assay was performed at survey level. Per-sample sequencing targets were about 35,000-50,000 T-cell genomes. Profiling relied on immunoSEQ multiplex PCR, and the TCRdb table lists in-frame clones only, not all of them. The sample lists about 22,000 clones, about nine tenths occurring once. The CDR3 has 12 amino acids. V lost 3 bases and J 10 bases, leaving 12 bases between the germline ends. Germline lookup yields CDR1 ENHRY and CDR2 SYGVKD. This receptor was taken from a woman in her 30s with HIV. J is TRBJ1-2 and V is TRBV10-3, with TRBD1 as a possible D gene (6 bases). The sample here was unsorted PBMCs, taken 1.8 years before starting antiretroviral therapy. The CDR3 region is CAISDGGPAYTF. CDR3 DNA sequence: TGTGCCATCAGTGACGGGGGGCCGGCCTACACCTTC.